The T cell receptor beta chain described here comes from a study of T cell repertoires in cytomegalovirus infection. Across the whole study: Shared public TCR beta signatures pointed to both CMV infection and a matching HLA type. Study outcomes and limitations: Of the TCR beta families, the public ones yielded a cumulative frequency that identified carriers of CMV plus the relevant HLA.

A single record per CDR3 protein comes from TCRdb applying MiXCR to the reads. The sample holds 650,000 to 900,000 distinct CDR3 sequences; roughly 29% are singletons and the top ten take roughly 14%. Notes on this clonotype: What it binds is not known.

This CDR3 has 11 amino acids. Trimming pared 8 bases from V and 4 bases from J, leaving 8 bases between. In germline, CDR1 is LNHDA, CDR2 SQIVND (reference sequence). The V call is TRBV19, the J call TRBJ1-1; perhaps TRBD1 as D (5 bases). This clonotype was sampled from a human donor in good health (CMV status not recorded). Some clones in this sample may be carry-over from other donors' samples. The source was cultured CD8+ T cells from PBMCs, collected from culture after CMV antigen stimulation. Here the CDR3 reads CASFGGTEAFF. The CDR3 DNA reads TGTGCCAGTTTCGGGGGCACTGAAGCTTTCTTT. Complete variable domain (other parts from reference TRBV19 and TRBJ1-1): DGGITQSPKYLFRKEGQNVTLSCEQNLNHDAMYWYRQDPGQGLRLIYYSQIVNDFQKGDIAEGYSVSREKKESFPLTVTSAQKNPTAFYLCASFGGTEAFFGQGTRLTVV.